A selection of T cell receptor beta chains follows, all from one sample in a study of Tregs in tolerant kidney transplant recipients. Data came from immunoSEQ multiplex PCR; TCRdb stores just in-frame clones and leaves some out. The profile shows 90,000 to 120,000 clones, nearly 90% of them singletons. The input for sequencing was CD4+ T cells from blood, taken before the transplant. These receptor sequences come from a human donor who received a combined kidney and bone marrow transplant. Both conserved end residues are part of each CDR3. The order of the fields is V gene, D gene, J gene, CDR3 protein. D genes are given only for firm matches.

V: TRBV5-1
D: -
J: TRBJ1-4
CDR3: CASSLGASSTNEKLFF

V: TRBV14
D: TRBD1
J: TRBJ1-4
CDR3: CASSQTGTGKLFF

V: TRBV15
D: -
J: TRBJ1-1
CDR3: CATSRDRGMGTEAFF

V: TRBV7-2
D: TRBD2
J: TRBJ2-7
CDR3: CASSLASLAGAYEQYF

V: TRBV12-5
D: TRBD1
J: TRBJ2-5
CDR3: CASGLGETGGETQYF

V: TRBV9
D: TRBD2
J: TRBJ2-2
CDR3: CASSVVSSGSAGELFF

V: TRBV4-1
D: -
J: TRBJ1-1
CDR3: CASSQDPGMNTEAFF

V: TRBV11-2
D: TRBD2
J: TRBJ2-1
CDR3: CASSLASGITNNEQFF

V: TRBV18
D: -
J: TRBJ1-2
CDR3: CASSPGVTYGYTF

V: TRBV4-1
D: -
J: TRBJ1-4
CDR3: CASSQELVRGEKLFF

V: TRBV15
D: -
J: TRBJ1-5
CDR3: CATSSRGGSNQPQHF

V: TRBV6-5
D: -
J: TRBJ2-5
CDR3: CASRGGGAGETQYF

V: TRBV4-1
D: TRBD1
J: TRBJ1-2
CDR3: CASNPTGQGNLYGYTF

V: TRBV30
D: -
J: TRBJ1-4
CDR3: CAWTGDLNEKLFF

V: TRBV27
D: TRBD1
J: TRBJ1-2
CDR3: CASSPRDRPTYGYTF

V: TRBV2
D: TRBD1
J: TRBJ2-7
CDR3: CASSQQGFLYEQYF

V: TRBV19
D: -
J: TRBJ1-5
CDR3: CASSIDRGQPQHF

V: TRBV9
D: TRBD1
J: TRBJ1-2
CDR3: CASSADRGVGYTF

V: TRBV28
D: -
J: TRBJ1-5
CDR3: CASSPFFGGLYSNQPQHF

V: TRBV12-1
D: -
J: TRBJ1-2
CDR3: CASSSGWLEYGYTF

V: TRBV19
D: -
J: TRBJ1-5
CDR3: CASVGRGNQPQHF

V: TRBV25-1
D: TRBD1
J: TRBJ1-4
CDR3: CASSESGDRAQKLFF

V: TRBV19
D: TRBD1
J: TRBJ2-7
CDR3: CASSKGQGTYEQYF

V: TRBV28
D: -
J: TRBJ2-7
CDR3: CGAAGTATYEQYF

V: TRBV9
D: TRBD2
J: TRBJ2-3
CDR3: CASSVVAGADTQYF

V: TRBV5-5
D: TRBD2
J: TRBJ2-1
CDR3: CASSPMLGSGNRISYNEQFF

V: TRBV7-6
D: TRBD2
J: TRBJ2-2
CDR3: CASSFLSTSGGTTGELFF

V: TRBV5-1
D: TRBD2
J: TRBJ2-3
CDR3: CASSLASGGAYTQYF

V: TRBV7-9
D: TRBD2
J: TRBJ2-1
CDR3: CASSLIFGTSGRSNEQFF

V: TRBV5-1
D: TRBD2
J: TRBJ2-3
CDR3: CASSLEGTSGRAPYF

V: TRBV6-1
D: -
J: TRBJ1-2
CDR3: CASSEEGVFFF

V: TRBV7-9
D: -
J: TRBJ2-3
CDR3: CASSLAGFYPDTQYF

V: TRBV19
D: TRBD2
J: TRBJ2-1
CDR3: CASKISGRRDNEQFF

V: TRBV19
D: TRBD1
J: TRBJ2-7
CDR3: CASSTTGVSYEQYF

V: TRBV27
D: TRBD1
J: TRBJ1-6
CDR3: CASSRTGGEPLHF

V: TRBV2
D: -
J: TRBJ1-2
CDR3: CASSDSGGYGYTF

V: TRBV5-1
D: -
J: TRBJ2-7
CDR3: CASSLGTGRAGRGEQYF

V: TRBV7-2
D: -
J: TRBJ1-2
CDR3: CASSLGFGGNYGYTF

V: TRBV2
D: TRBD2
J: TRBJ2-1
CDR3: CASSDRGGGAYNEQFF

V: TRBV10-3
D: -
J: TRBJ1-1
CDR3: CAISESRTDTEAFF

V: TRBV19
D: TRBD1
J: TRBJ1-1
CDR3: CASSELGQGLMNTEAFF

V: TRBV9
D: TRBD2
J: TRBJ2-3
CDR3: CASSVGASGGVYTDTQYF

V: TRBV5-8
D: -
J: TRBJ1-3
CDR3: CASSLSRNSGNTIYF

V: TRBV5-6
D: -
J: TRBJ1-1
CDR3: CASSLRHEAFF